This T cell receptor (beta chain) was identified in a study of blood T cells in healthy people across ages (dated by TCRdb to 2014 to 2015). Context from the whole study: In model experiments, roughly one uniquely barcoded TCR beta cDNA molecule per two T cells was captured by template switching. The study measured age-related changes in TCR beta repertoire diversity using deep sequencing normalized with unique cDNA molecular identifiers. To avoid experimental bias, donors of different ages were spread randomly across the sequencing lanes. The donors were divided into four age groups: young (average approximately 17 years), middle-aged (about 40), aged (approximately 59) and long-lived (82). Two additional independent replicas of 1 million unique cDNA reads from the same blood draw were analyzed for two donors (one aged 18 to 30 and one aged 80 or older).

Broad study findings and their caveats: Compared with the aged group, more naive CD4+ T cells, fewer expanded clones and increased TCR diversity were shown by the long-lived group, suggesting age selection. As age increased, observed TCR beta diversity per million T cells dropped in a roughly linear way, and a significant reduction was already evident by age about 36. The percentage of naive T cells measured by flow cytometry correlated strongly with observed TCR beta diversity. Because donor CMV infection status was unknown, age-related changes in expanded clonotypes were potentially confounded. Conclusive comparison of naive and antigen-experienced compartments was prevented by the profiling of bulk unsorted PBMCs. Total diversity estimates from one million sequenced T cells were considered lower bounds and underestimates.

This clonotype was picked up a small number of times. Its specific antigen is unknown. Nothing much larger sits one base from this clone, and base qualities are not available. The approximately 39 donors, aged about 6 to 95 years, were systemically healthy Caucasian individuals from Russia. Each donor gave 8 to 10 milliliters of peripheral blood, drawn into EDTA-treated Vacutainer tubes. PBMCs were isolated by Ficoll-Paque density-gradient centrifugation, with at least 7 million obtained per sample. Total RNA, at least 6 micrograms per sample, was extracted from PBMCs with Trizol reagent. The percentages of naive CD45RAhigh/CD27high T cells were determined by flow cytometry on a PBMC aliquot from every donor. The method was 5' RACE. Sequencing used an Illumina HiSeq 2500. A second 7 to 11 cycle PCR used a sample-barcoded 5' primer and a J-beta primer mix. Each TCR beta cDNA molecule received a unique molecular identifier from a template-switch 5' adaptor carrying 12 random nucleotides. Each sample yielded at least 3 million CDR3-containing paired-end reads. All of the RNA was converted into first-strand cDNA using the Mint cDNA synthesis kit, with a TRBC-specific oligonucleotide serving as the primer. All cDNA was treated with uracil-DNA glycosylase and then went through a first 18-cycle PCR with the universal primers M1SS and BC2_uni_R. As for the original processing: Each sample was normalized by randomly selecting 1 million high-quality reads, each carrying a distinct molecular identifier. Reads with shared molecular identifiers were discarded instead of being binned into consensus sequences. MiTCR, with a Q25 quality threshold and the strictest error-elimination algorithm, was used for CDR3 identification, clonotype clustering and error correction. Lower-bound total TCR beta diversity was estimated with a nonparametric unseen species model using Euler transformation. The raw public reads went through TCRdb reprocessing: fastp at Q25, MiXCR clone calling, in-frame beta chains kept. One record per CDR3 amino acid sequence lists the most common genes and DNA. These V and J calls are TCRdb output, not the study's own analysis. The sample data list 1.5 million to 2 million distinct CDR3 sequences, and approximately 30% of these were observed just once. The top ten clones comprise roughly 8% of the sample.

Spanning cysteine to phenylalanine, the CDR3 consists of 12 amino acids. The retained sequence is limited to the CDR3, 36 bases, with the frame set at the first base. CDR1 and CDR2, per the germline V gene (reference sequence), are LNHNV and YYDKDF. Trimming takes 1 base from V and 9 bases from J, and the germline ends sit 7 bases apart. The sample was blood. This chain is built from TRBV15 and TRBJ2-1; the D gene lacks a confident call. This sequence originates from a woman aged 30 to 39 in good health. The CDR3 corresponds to CATSRGGGEQFF. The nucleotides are TGTGCCACCAGCAGAGGTGGTGGTGAGCAGTTCTTC. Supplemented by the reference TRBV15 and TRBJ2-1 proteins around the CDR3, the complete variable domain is DAMVIQNPRYQVTQFGKPVTLSCSQTLNHNVMYWYQQKSSQAPKLLFHYYDKDFNNEADTPDNFQSRRPNTSFCFLDIRSPGLGDTAMYLCATSRGGGEQFFGPGTRLTVL.